These 8 T cell receptor beta chains were sequenced from one sample in a study of blood T cell repertoires in COVID-19. Libraries were prepared by immunoSEQ multiplex PCR; TCRdb keeps only in-frame clonotypes and omits some of them. This repertoire shows approximately 130,000 clones, 85% to 90% found once; its top ten account for 4.3%. Sequencing used peripheral blood. The source is a human donor in a cohort sampled during active COVID-19.

This chain uses TRBV13 with TRBJ1-1; D is perhaps TRBD1 (6 bases). From germline, CDR1 is PRHDT and CDR2 FYEKMQ (reference sequence). The ends were cut back, 5 bases at V and 10 bases at J, with 23 bases in the middle. The CDR3 consists of 15 residues. CDR3 loop: CASSPRGVALTGAFF. The CDR3 DNA follows: TGTGCCAGCAGCCCCCGGGGAGTCGCATTGACAGGAGCTTTCTTT.

The gene calls are TRBV2 and TRBJ2-1, with D possibly matching TRBD2 (7 bases). The CDR3 runs 14 residues. Germline loops: CDR1 SNHLY, CDR2 FYNNEI. V was cut by 5 bases and J by 6 bases, with 14 bases left in between. CDR3 residues: CASSTQGGVNEQFF. Written as DNA, the CDR3 is TGTGCCAGCAGTACACAGGGAGGGGTCAATGAGCAGTTCTTC.

V gene TRBV7-2 combines with J gene TRBJ2-5, with 12 bases fitting TRBD2. CDR3 length: 17 amino acids. The germline V gene encodes CDR1 SGHTA and CDR2 FQGNSA. The J segment lost 4 bases and the V segment lost 2 bases, leaving 8 bases of the junction unmatched. In DNA form, the CDR3 reads TGTGCCAGCAGCTTAAGTTCGGCTAGCGGGGGGGTAGAGACCCAGTACTTC. Its protein is CASSLSSASGGVETQYF.

This clone was detected ten times or more. Other DNA variants within this sample encode the same CDR3. The genes are TRBV6-2 or TRBV6-3 and TRBJ1-5, with a tentative D call TRBD1 (5 bases). The ends were cut back, 2 bases at V and 0 bases at J, with 8 bases in the middle. Germline CDR1 MNHEY, CDR2 SVGEGT. The CDR3 has 15 residues. The CDR3 reads CASSYKGVSNQPQHF. For the CDR3, the DNA is TGTGCCAGCAGTTACAAAGGGGTTAGCAATCAGCCCCAGCATTTT.

The V call is TRBV19, the J call TRBJ2-3, with D unresolved. The germline V gene encodes CDR1 LNHDA and CDR2 SQIVND (reference sequence). The CDR3 extends over 16 amino acids. Trimming took 7 bases from V and 0 from J, leaving 17 bases between them. The CDR3 DNA follows: TGTGCCAGTACCCCCCGATCTGCTATTAGCACAGATACGCAGTATTTT. Encoded protein: CASTPRSAISTDTQYF.

The genes are TRBV4-1 and TRBJ2-3; 9 positions agree with TRBD2. Germline V gene lookup returns CDR1 MGHRA and CDR2 YSYEKL. Trimming cost V 3 bases and J 4 bases; bases outside gene matches: 5. The CDR3 length is 15 residues. CDR3 in DNA: TGCGCCAGCAGCCAGATGATAGCGGGAGCAGATACGCAGTATTTT. As protein: CASSQMIAGADTQYF.

This clone was found a few times. V is TRBV2 and J is TRBJ1-1; D perhaps matches TRBD1 (5 bases). V was cut by 5 bases and J by 6 bases, with 16 bases left in between. Germline CDR1 is SNHLY and CDR2 is FYNNEI. The length of the CDR3 is 14 residues. The CDR3 nucleotides are TGTGCCAGCAGTTACTACATCGGGGGTGCTGAAGCTTTCTTT. Translating it yields CASSYYIGGAEAFF.

This chain links TRBV30 with TRBJ2-1; TRBD2 is a possible D gene (6 bases). V shed 6 bases and J shed 5 bases, with 17 bases lying between them. The length of the CDR3 is 14 residues. Germline V gene lookup returns CDR1 GTSNPN and CDR2 SVGIG (reference sequence). The CDR3 spells CACRPGGTHNEQFF. DNA of the CDR3: TGTGCCTGCCGCCCCGGAGGGACTCACAATGAGCAGTTCTTC.